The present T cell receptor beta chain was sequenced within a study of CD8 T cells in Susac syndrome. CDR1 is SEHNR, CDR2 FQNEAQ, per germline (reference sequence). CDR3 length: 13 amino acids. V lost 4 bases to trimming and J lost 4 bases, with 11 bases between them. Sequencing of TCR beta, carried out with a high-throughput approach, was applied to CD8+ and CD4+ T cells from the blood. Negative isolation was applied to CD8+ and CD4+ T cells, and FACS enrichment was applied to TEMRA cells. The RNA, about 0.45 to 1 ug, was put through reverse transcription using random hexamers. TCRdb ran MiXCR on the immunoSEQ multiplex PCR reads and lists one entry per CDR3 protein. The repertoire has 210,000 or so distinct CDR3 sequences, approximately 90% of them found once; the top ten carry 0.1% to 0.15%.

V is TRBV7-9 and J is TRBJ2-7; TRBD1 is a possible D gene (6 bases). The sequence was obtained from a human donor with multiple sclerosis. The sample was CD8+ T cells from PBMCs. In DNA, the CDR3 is TGTGCCAGCAGCTCCTCACAGGGATACGAGCAGTACTTC. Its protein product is CASSSSQGYEQYF. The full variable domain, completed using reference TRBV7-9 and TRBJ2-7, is DTGVSQNPRHKITKRGQNVTFRCDPISEHNRLYWYRQTLGQGPEFLTYFQNEAQLEKSRLLSDRFSAERPKGSFSTLEIQRTEQGDSAMYLCASSSSQGYEQYFGPGTRLTVT.